This record looks at one T cell receptor beta chain sequence and its context. What it binds is unknown. Trimming pared 7 bases from V and 0 bases from J, leaving 9 bases between. The CDR3 extends over 13 amino acids. Germline CDR1 is SQVTM and CDR2 is ANQGSEA. This entry comes from a study of CD4 T cells in relation to SARS-CoV-2 and coronaviruses. Across the whole study: Median patient age was almost 40 years, spanning 21 to 72 years.

TCRdb's table, derived via immunoSEQ multiplex PCR, lists solely in-frame clones and lacks some. The sample has more than 35,000 clones, over 75% seen once. The sequence was collected from an adult with COVID-19. The sample taken for sequencing was memory CD4+ T cells from PBMCs, cultured in vitro. The genes are TRBV29-1 and TRBJ2-2, with TRBD1 as a possible D gene (6 bases). The CDR3 DNA is TGCAGCGCCCGGACAGCGAACACCGGGGAGCTGTTTTTT. Translated: CSARTANTGELFF.